These 21 T cell receptor beta chains were all obtained from the same sample, sequenced in a study of shared clonotypes between healthy human individuals. The table came from immunoSEQ multiplex PCR; TCRdb's copy has only in-frame clones and leaves some out. The sample includes hundreds of thousands of clones, less than 80% of them seen just once. Sequencing input: memory CD4+ T cells sorted from blood. Subset denoted: CD45RA-negative fraction. These receptors all come from a woman aged 25 to 39 in good health.

As for this clone: Other nucleotide sequences in the sample specify the same CDR3. The chain carries TRBV5-1 and TRBJ1-1; D remains ambiguous. Trimming took off 2 bases at V and 1 base at J, with 6 bases between the two ends. The germline V gene has CDR1 SGHRS and CDR2 YFSETQ. The CDR3 covers 13 residues. CDR3 nucleotide sequence: TGCGCCAGCAGCTTCGGAGGGAACACTGAAGCTTTCTTT. Translation gives CASSFGGNTEAFF.

This chain joins TRBV15 and TRBJ2-7; 7 bases agree with TRBD2. This CDR3 has 13 amino acids. V lost 8 bases and J lost 7; bases outside the gene matches: 11. CDR1 is LNHNV, CDR2 YYDKDF, per germline (reference sequence). The CDR3 nucleotides read TGTGCCACCCGTAGCGGCGGGAGACTGGAGCAGTACTTC. It is translated as CATRSGGRLEQYF.

The chain links TRBV6-1 to TRBJ2-3; D gene uncertain. The CDR3 contains 11 residues. The germline V gene encodes CDR1 MNHNS and CDR2 SASEGT. V shed 4 bases and J shed 6 bases, with 5 bases lying between them. CDR3 coding DNA: TGTGCCAGCAGTGTAGTCGATACGCAGTATTTT. It is translated as CASSVVDTQYF.

This sequence joins TRBV16 and TRBJ1-2, with 10 bases aligning to TRBD1. CDR1 and CDR2 (germline): KGHSY, FQNENV. The V and J ends lost 6 bases and 9 bases, in that order; junction bases with no gene match: 7. The CDR3 is made up of 13 amino acids. CDR3 DNA sequence: TGTGCCAGCAGAACCGGGACAGGGGCTCGCTACACCTTC. Protein: CASRTGTGARYTF.

In its sample, this clone was seen a few times. One base separates it from a far larger clone, so it is likely a read error. This sample also contains other DNA sequences that code for the same CDR3. This chain connects TRBV7-2 to TRBJ1-1; unclear D gene. Germline V lookup: CDR1 SGHTA, CDR2 FQGNSA. Trimming took off 5 bases at V and 2 bases at J, with 9 bases between the two ends. This CDR3 contains 13 residues. CDR3 protein: CASSPYLNTEAFF. CDR3 DNA: TGTGCCAGCAGCCCCTACTTAAACACTGAAGCTTTCTTT.

The gene calls are TRBV11-1 and TRBJ2-7; 8 bases map to TRBD1. Per the germline V gene, CDR1 is SGHAT and CDR2 is FQDESV (reference sequence). There are 15 residues in the CDR3. The trim removed 5 bases at V and 7 bases at J, leaving 13 bases unmatched. This chain's CDR3 is CASSPGTGRMREQYF. The CDR3 nucleotides are TGTGCCAGCAGCCCCGGGACAGGCCGGATGAGGGAGCAGTACTTC.

This clone showed up many times. The chain joins TRBV6-5 to TRBJ2-1, with D unclear. In germline, CDR1 is MNHEY, CDR2 SVGAGI. The CDR3 runs to 15 residues. Trimming shortened V by 2 bases and J by 6 bases, and 14 bases separated the two germline ends. The CDR3 sequence is CASSYDRWSGNEQFF. The CDR3 DNA reads TGTGCCAGCAGTTACGACCGATGGTCGGGCAATGAGCAGTTCTTC.

A few counts support this clone. The chain has TRBV28 and TRBJ2-1; D is unresolved. CDR1 and CDR2 from the germline V gene are MDHEN and SYDVKM. V lost 2 bases to trimming and J lost 9 bases, with 11 bases between them. The CDR3 extends over 13 amino acids. Here the CDR3 reads CASSLGAVAEQFF. CDR3 nucleotide sequence: TGTGCCAGCAGTTTAGGCGCGGTGGCTGAGCAGTTCTTC.

This sequence joins TRBV28 and TRBJ1-2; possible D gene TRBD1, 6 bases. This CDR3 is 15 amino acids long. Trimming removed 2 bases from V and 4 bases from J, with 14 bases in between. Germline V gene data show CDR1 as MDHEN and CDR2 as SYDVKM. In DNA, the CDR3 is TGTGCCAGCAGTTTAGGTCAGGGGCCCTCCTATGGCTACACCTTC. Its protein is CASSLGQGPSYGYTF.

This clone was recorded once. Other DNA sequences in this sample translate to the same CDR3. V and J are TRBV5-1 and TRBJ1-1; D remains unclear. This CDR3 is 14 amino acids long. Germline CDR1 reads SGHRS; CDR2 reads YFSETQ. V lost 2 bases and J lost 1, with 9 bases in between. The CDR3 DNA follows: TGCGCCAGCAGCTTCGCCGGAACGAACACTGAAGCTTTCTTT. Translating gives CASSFAGTNTEAFF. The variable domain in full, completed from reference TRBV5-1 and TRBJ1-1, reads KAGVTQTPRYLIKTRGQQVTLSCSPISGHRSVSWYQQTPGQGLQFLFEYFSETQRNKGNFPGRFSGRQFSNSRSEMNVSTLELGDSALYLCASSFAGTNTEAFFGQGTRLTVV.

In this sample, this clone turned up a few times. J is TRBJ2-5 and V is TRBV7-9; D may be TRBD1 (6 bases). CDR3 length equals 15 residues. V shed 3 bases and J shed 1 base, with 12 bases lying between them. Germline loops: CDR1 SEHNR, CDR2 FQNEAQ (reference sequence). The CDR3 DNA sequence: TGTGCCAGCAGCTTCCGGGACACCGTCCAAGAGACCCAGTACTTC. This codes for CASSFRDTVQETQYF.

This chain links TRBV28 with TRBJ2-2; TRBD1 agrees at 7 bases. After removal of 6 bases from V and 5 bases from J, the junction contained 9 bases not matched to a gene. Germline CDR1 and CDR2: MDHEN and SYDVKM. This CDR3 has 15 amino acids. The CDR3: CASSPTGVGTGELFF. CDR3 DNA: TGTGCCAGCAGCCCCACAGGGGTAGGGACCGGGGAGCTGTTTTTT.

This clone was seen repeatedly, ten times or more. The genes are TRBV21-1 and TRBJ1-2. TRBV21-1 is a known pseudogene. The CDR3 has 11 residues. The CDR3 here is CASSKGGKNIF. CDR3 DNA sequence: TGTGCCAGCAGCAAAGGGGGGAAAAACATCTTC.

This clone was seen just once. The chain carries TRBV7-3 and TRBJ2-2; D is uncertain. The V end was cut by 5 bases, the J end by 3 bases, with 7 bases between. The CDR3 totals 13 residues. CDR1 SGHTA and CDR2 FQGTGA come from the germline V gene. This chain's CDR3 is CASSKVDTGELFF. CDR3 DNA sequence: TGTGCCAGCAGCAAGGTGGACACCGGGGAGCTGTTTTTT.

The V gene is TRBV7-6, the J gene TRBJ2-7; no reliable D call. This CDR3 region has 13 residues. Germline CDR1 SGHVS, CDR2 FNYEAQ. V was clipped by 5 bases and J by 7 bases, with 15 bases between them. For the CDR3, the DNA is TGTGCCAGCAGCCGGGTCCCGGTGGTAGAGCAGTACTTC. Translation: CASSRVPVVEQYF.

This chain joins TRBV7-2 and TRBJ2-5, with D perhaps matching TRBD2 (7 bases). With 6 bases removed from V and 5 bases from J, the gap between germline ends came to 19 bases. Germline lookup yields CDR1 SGHTA and CDR2 FQGNSA. The CDR3 runs to 15 residues. DNA of the CDR3: TGTGCCAGCAGAAGGGGGGGGCAGGGTGGCGAGACCCAGTACTTC. As protein: CASRRGGQGGETQYF.

The rearrangement uses TRBV2 and TRBJ1-1; D gene ambiguous. CDR3 length equals 13 residues. The germline V gene encodes CDR1 SNHLY and CDR2 FYNNEI. Trimming removed 7 bases at V and 6 bases at J, with 15 bases between. The CDR3 spells CASKPGGDPEAFF. DNA of the CDR3: TGTGCCAGCAAGCCCGGAGGAGACCCTGAAGCTTTCTTT.

This chain connects TRBV2 to TRBJ2-3; D remains ambiguous. CDR1 and CDR2 from the germline V gene are SNHLY and FYNNEI. This CDR3 comprises 14 residues. The ends were cut back, 6 bases at V and 0 bases at J, with 10 bases in the middle. The CDR3 nucleotides are TGTGCCAGCAGGCCCACAATTAGCACAGATACGCAGTATTTT. Amino acids: CASRPTISTDTQYF.

The chain joins TRBV5-8 to TRBJ2-6; 14 nucleotides align to TRBD2. Germline V CDR1 and CDR2: SGHTS, YDEGEE. There are 18 residues in the CDR3. Unmatched junction bases numbered 3, after V lost 3 bases and J lost 1 base. The CDR3 DNA follows: TGTGCCAGCAGCTACGGGACTAGCGGGAGTTCTGGGGCCAACGTCCTGACTTTC. Amino acids: CASSYGTSGSSGANVLTF.

The chain recombines TRBV28 with TRBJ1-5; tentatively, D is TRBD1 (5 bases). V dropped 3 bases and J dropped 4 bases, with 16 bases sitting between them. The CDR3 totals 16 residues. The germline V gene encodes CDR1 MDHEN and CDR2 SYDVKM. CDR3 sequence (DNA): TGTGCCAGCAGTTTGCGGCAGGGCCTTGATAATCAGCCCCAGCATTTT. It is translated as CASSLRQGLDNQPQHF.

This chain links TRBV5-1 with TRBJ1-1; 8 nucleotides line up with TRBD1. The length of the CDR3 is 15 residues. Germline CDR1 reads SGHRS; CDR2 reads YFSETQ. The V gene end was trimmed by 4 bases and the J gene end by 6 bases; junction bases not matched to a gene: 11. The CDR3 loop is CASSAMTGEYSEAFF. As DNA, the CDR3 is TGCGCCAGCAGCGCAATGACAGGGGAGTACTCTGAAGCTTTCTTT.